Listed below are T cell receptor beta chains from one sample, sequenced in a study of T cells expressing NK-cell markers. Following a re-call of the 5' RACE reads, TCRdb has one entry per CDR3 protein and lacks DNA. Here the sample table reports some 280,000 distinct CDR3 sequences. Material for sequencing was blood T cells: a sorted CD56 or NKG2C T cell subset, CD4+ or CD8+ T cells, or bulk PBMC T cells (not recorded which). All receptors derive from a man aged 18 to 35 in good health. The CDR3 runs from the conserved cysteine through the conserved F or W.

j_call: TRBJ2-1
v_call: TRBV7-9
cdr3_aa: CASSLEGEQFF

j_call: TRBJ2-1
v_call: TRBV15
cdr3_aa: CATSILAGGPHEQFF

j_call: TRBJ2-5
v_call: TRBV9
cdr3_aa: CASSPQSGWAQYF

j_call: TRBJ2-5
v_call: TRBV7-9
cdr3_aa: CASSLDGETQYF

j_call: TRBJ1-5
v_call: TRBV6-1
cdr3_aa: CASSDRDQGIQPQHF

j_call: TRBJ2-1
v_call: TRBV20-1
cdr3_aa: CSARKPEDNEQFF

j_call: TRBJ2-7
v_call: TRBV24-1
cdr3_aa: CATSGTGGYEQYF

j_call: TRBJ2-3
v_call: TRBV6-1
cdr3_aa: CASLAGKYTDTQYF

j_call: TRBJ2-5
v_call: TRBV20-1
cdr3_aa: CSARVPGVVDQYF

j_call: TRBJ1-6
v_call: TRBV18
cdr3_aa: CASSPPYGGGRNSPLHF

j_call: TRBJ1-4
v_call: TRBV6-1
cdr3_aa: CASMVHMSTTNEKLFF

j_call: TRBJ1-1
v_call: TRBV20-1
cdr3_aa: CSARVGPTEAFF

j_call: TRBJ1-5
v_call: TRBV12-3/TRBV12-4
cdr3_aa: CASSSGQGMGGGSNQPQHF

j_call: TRBJ2-5
v_call: TRBV11-2
cdr3_aa: CASSLGAIEAQYF

j_call: TRBJ1-1
v_call: TRBV29-1
cdr3_aa: CSVDNTGLNTEAFF

j_call: TRBJ2-3
v_call: TRBV29-1
cdr3_aa: CSGSGRTVDTQYF

j_call: TRBJ2-3
v_call: TRBV5-5
cdr3_aa: CASSPVFRDGGTDTQYF

j_call: TRBJ2-1
v_call: TRBV24-1
cdr3_aa: CATSDASPGEQFF

j_call: TRBJ2-5
v_call: TRBV4-1
cdr3_aa: CASSQDWGTEQETQYF

j_call: TRBJ2-7
v_call: TRBV7-2
cdr3_aa: CASSPSLGEQYF

j_call: TRBJ1-1
v_call: TRBV6-5
cdr3_aa: CASSSHRGSEAFF

j_call: TRBJ2-1
v_call: TRBV5-1
cdr3_aa: CASSPRDILGNEQFF

j_call: TRBJ2-2
v_call: TRBV5-1
cdr3_aa: CASSSSWGQGMSGELFF

j_call: TRBJ2-5
v_call: TRBV10-3
cdr3_aa: CAIGRQGTETQYF

j_call: TRBJ1-5
v_call: TRBV20-1
cdr3_aa: CSASEGQPQHF

j_call: TRBJ2-5
v_call: TRBV20-1
cdr3_aa: CSAGDSRLVETQYF

j_call: TRBJ2-1
v_call: TRBV27
cdr3_aa: CASTLGDRGLNEQFF

j_call: TRBJ2-3
v_call: TRBV15
cdr3_aa: CATSRDQGHSTDTQYF

j_call: TRBJ2-1
v_call: TRBV27
cdr3_aa: CASSFLAGAENEQFF

j_call: TRBJ1-4
v_call: TRBV20-1
cdr3_aa: CSARSQASTNEKLFF

j_call: TRBJ1-2
v_call: TRBV7-8
cdr3_aa: CASTQSQGTHGYTF

j_call: TRBJ2-4
v_call: TRBV20-1
cdr3_aa: CSATLVPPIQYF

j_call: TRBJ2-1
v_call: TRBV6-4
cdr3_aa: CASSADPSGTFYNEQFF

j_call: TRBJ2-4
v_call: TRBV25-1
cdr3_aa: CASSADRGIRTNIQYF

j_call: TRBJ2-5
v_call: TRBV11-2
cdr3_aa: CASSQGRGLAEPWLETQYF

j_call: TRBJ1-2
v_call: TRBV4-1
cdr3_aa: CASRSPEGAAYGYTF

j_call: TRBJ2-5
v_call: TRBV5-1
cdr3_aa: CASSLLVQETQYF

j_call: TRBJ2-1
v_call: TRBV5-1
cdr3_aa: CASSAIAGGPENEQFF

j_call: TRBJ2-1
v_call: TRBV11-3
cdr3_aa: CASSHSRDTEQFF

j_call: TRBJ1-2
v_call: TRBV6-5
cdr3_aa: CASSYSRTGSGYTF

j_call: TRBJ2-1
v_call: TRBV7-2
cdr3_aa: CASSTGLDYNEQFF

j_call: TRBJ2-1
v_call: TRBV7-6
cdr3_aa: CASSLVASGSHNEQFF

j_call: TRBJ2-3
v_call: TRBV20-1
cdr3_aa: CSALKPGSTDTQYF

j_call: TRBJ1-5
v_call: TRBV5-1
cdr3_aa: CASSQDPSGIGNQPQHF

j_call: TRBJ2-1
v_call: TRBV20-1
cdr3_aa: CSAISGRASLEQFF

j_call: TRBJ1-2
v_call: TRBV4-2
cdr3_aa: CASSQEGPERGGYTF

j_call: TRBJ2-3
v_call: TRBV29-1
cdr3_aa: CSVGFVARTDTQYF

j_call: TRBJ2-3
v_call: TRBV7-9
cdr3_aa: CASSPPTGTSGTDTQYF

j_call: TRBJ2-1
v_call: TRBV5-1
cdr3_aa: CASRGETEQFF

j_call: TRBJ2-1
v_call: TRBV6-5
cdr3_aa: CASSSGQGLHPSYNEQFF

j_call: TRBJ2-3
v_call: TRBV27
cdr3_aa: CASMDGLAVDTQYF

j_call: TRBJ1-5
v_call: TRBV9
cdr3_aa: CASSRNYRANQPQHF

j_call: TRBJ1-2
v_call: TRBV20-1
cdr3_aa: CSPEGPEGGYTF

j_call: TRBJ2-5
v_call: TRBV10-3
cdr3_aa: CAISDGATETQYF

j_call: TRBJ2-2
v_call: TRBV3-1
cdr3_aa: CASGGGVLTGELFF